This T cell receptor beta chain was recorded in a study of blood T cell repertoires in COVID-19. Background on the study: Sites in the United States, Italy and Spain provided acute and convalescent COVID-19 samples.

Per the original data handling: The authors estimated nucleated cell counts from reference gene primer amplification. This table comes from immunoSEQ multiplex PCR, and its TCRdb copy is limited to in-frame clones, with some not included. V, J and clone size are taken as reported in that table, and D and trimming were inferred from the DNA itself. The sample comprises 280,000 or so clones, around 90% of which are singletons, and about 6% rests with the top ten. Those enrolled, adults aged roughly 18 to 90 years, came from under 25 US areas. All recovered Cohort 3 donors got two negative PCRs, got clearance, or saw symptom resolution. The CDR3 is 16 residues long. The germline gives CDR1 SGHVS, CDR2 FQNEAQ. J gave up 4 bases and V 2 bases, and 8 bases lay outside the gene matches.

This chain uses TRBV7-8 with TRBJ2-3, with 8 bases lining up with TRBD2. The clonotype originates from a woman aged 40 to 55 who had recovered from COVID-19. Source material: PBMCs or T cells enriched from blood (not recorded which). The CDR3 sequence: CASSLPGLGFSDTQYF. Written as DNA, the CDR3 is TGTGCCAGCAGCTTACCGGGACTAGGATTTTCAGATACGCAGTATTTT.